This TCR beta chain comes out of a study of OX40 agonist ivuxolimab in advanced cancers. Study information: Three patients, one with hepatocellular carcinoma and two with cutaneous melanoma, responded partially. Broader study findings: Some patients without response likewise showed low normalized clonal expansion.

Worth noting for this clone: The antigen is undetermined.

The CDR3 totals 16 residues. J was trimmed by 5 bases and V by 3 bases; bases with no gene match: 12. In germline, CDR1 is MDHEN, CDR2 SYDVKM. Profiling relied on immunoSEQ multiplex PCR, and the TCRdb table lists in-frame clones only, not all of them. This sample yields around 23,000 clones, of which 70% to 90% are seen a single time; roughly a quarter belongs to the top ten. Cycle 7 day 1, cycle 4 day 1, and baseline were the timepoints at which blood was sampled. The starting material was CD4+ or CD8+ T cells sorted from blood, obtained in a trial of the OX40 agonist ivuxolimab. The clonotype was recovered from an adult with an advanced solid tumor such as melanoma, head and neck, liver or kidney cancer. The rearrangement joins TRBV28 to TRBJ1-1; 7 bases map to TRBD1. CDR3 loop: CASSFGDRAAGTEAFF. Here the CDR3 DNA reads TGTGCCAGCAGTTTTGGGGACAGAGCGGCGGGGACTGAAGCTTTCTTT.